This T cell receptor beta chain was recovered during a study of shared clonotypes between healthy human individuals. Study conclusions and caveats: A few donors showed sharing of 4.5% to 6% of naive CD4 clonotypes.

CD45RO-negative cells were positively selected for CCR7, leaving out terminally differentiated effector memory CD45RA+ cells. Using immunoSEQ multiplex PCR, the repertoire was profiled, and TCRdb retains in-frame clones only, with some absent. The table has about 820,000 clones, 85% to 95% seen once. CDR3 size: 15 residues. From germline, CDR1 is SGHKS and CDR2 YYEKEE (reference sequence). After removal of 0 bases from V and 6 bases from J, the junction contained 8 bases not matched to a gene. On this clone: What it binds is not known.

The clonotype comes from a man younger than 40 in good health. The V gene is TRBV5-5, the J gene TRBJ2-7; TRBD1 matches 8 bases. Sequenced material: naive CD8+ T cells sorted from blood. CDR3 residues: CASSLEGRGPIEQYF. CDR3 coding DNA: TGTGCCAGCAGCTTGGAAGGCAGGGGGCCAATCGAGCAGTACTTC.